This T cell receptor beta chain was found in a study of beta chain features in type 1 diabetes. Study-wide points: Reads derived from cDNA could over-represent cells showing high TCR expression. Insertion counts at VDJ junctions were lower in type 1 diabetes patients, who also showed more deletions there. TCRB CDR3 length was moderately but significantly reduced in all four CD4+ subsets of Type 1 diabetes patients.

The investigators reverse transcribed all of the isolated RNA, so they sequenced expressed TCRB transcripts. Using immunoSEQ multiplex PCR, the repertoire was profiled, and TCRdb retains in-frame clones only, with some absent. The data hold about 650,000 clones, with under 15% observed a single time. It was via CD45RO/CCR7/CD25/CD127/CD95/CD27 that CD4+ naive, central memory, regulatory and stem cell-like memory cells were sorted. Notes on this clone: What it binds is not known.

CDR1 LNHDA and CDR2 SQIVND come from the germline V gene (reference sequence). Between the trimmed V and J ends, which lost 0 bases and 7 bases, there was a span of 9 bases. The CDR3 sequence is 14 residues long. This rearrangement joins TRBV19 to TRBJ2-2; no clear D. The sequence was collected from a man aged 25-45 years with type 1 diabetes. The sequenced sample consisted of naive CD4+ T cells from blood. As DNA, the CDR3 is TGTGCCAGTAGTATAGAAGGGTCGAACGGGGAGCTGTTTTTT. Translated, it gives CASSIEGSNGELFF. Using reference TRBV19 and TRBJ2-2 for the parts outside the CDR3, the full variable domain is DGGITQSPKYLFRKEGQNVTLSCEQNLNHDAMYWYRQDPGQGLRLIYYSQIVNDFQKGDIAEGYSVSREKKESFPLTVTSAQKNPTAFYLCASSIEGSNGELFFGEGSRLTVL.